One sample yielded the 3 T cell receptor beta chains listed below, sequenced in a study of cytomegalovirus exposure and HLA in healthy donors. The PCR contained 60 Vbeta and 13 Jbeta primers. Here immunoSEQ multiplex PCR was the method, and the copy in TCRdb shows in-frame clones only, minus some. Of about 200,000 clones in the sample, 65% to 80% are singletons; the top ten hold 3.5% to 5%. The sample comprised PBMCs. The source is a woman aged 25 to 39 in good health and CMV-seropositive.

This clone was detected only once. The chain recombines TRBV9 with TRBJ2-1; 15 nucleotides agree with TRBD2. V shed 3 bases, J shed 8 bases, and the junction held 6 bases outside the gene matches. CDR1 is SGDLS, CDR2 YYNGEE, per germline. The CDR3 runs to 16 residues. The CDR3 loop is CASSDLGLAGGHEQFF. The CDR3 coding sequence is TGTGCCAGCAGCGACCTGGGACTAGCGGGAGGACATGAGCAGTTCTTC.

The genes are TRBV6-5 and TRBJ2-1, with TRBD1 identical over 7 bases. Germline V gene sequence: CDR1 MNHEY, CDR2 SVGAGI. CDR3 size: 14 residues. V lost 6 bases and J lost 1; bases outside the gene matches: 3. The CDR3 loop reads CASSTGDSYNEQFF. In DNA form, the CDR3 reads TGTGCCAGCAGCACAGGGGATTCCTACAATGAGCAGTTCTTC.

This rearrangement joins TRBV7-8 to TRBJ2-7; 15 nucleotides line up with TRBD2. CDR3 size: 20 residues. Unmatched junction bases numbered 13, after V lost 1 base and J lost 3 bases. The V gene's germline CDR1 is SGHVS and CDR2 FQNEAQ. In DNA, the CDR3 is TGTGCCAGCAGCTTAGATTTTGGACTAGCGGGAGGGCAAGGCAACTACGAGCAGTACTTC. Protein: CASSLDFGLAGGQGNYEQYF.